The clone carrying this T cell receptor beta chain turned up a few times. Its antigen is not identified. A junction end diverges from the germline sequence, so it may reflect a read error. The CDR3 sequence is 13 residues long. CDR1 and CDR2 from the germline V gene are GTSNPN and SVGIG (reference sequence). The source of the sample is a study of a mutant IDH1 vaccine in newly diagnosed glioma. Study-wide context: Beforehand, treatment had been radiotherapy, temozolomide, or both; the majority received both.

Using immunoSEQ multiplex PCR, the repertoire was profiled, and TCRdb retains in-frame clones only, with some absent. The table lists 35,000 to 40,000 clones, 78% of them singletons. The study's findings and limits: Top-clonotype changes in peripheral T cells seemed unrelated to pseudoprogression.

Time point reported: baseline, week 1 (first vaccination visit). Treatment of the sample: pre-vaccination baseline after standard-of-care therapy. The source is a man between 40 and 49 years old with glioma. Some clones in this sample may be carry-over from other donors' samples. Sequenced here: PBMCs, sampled from a glioma patient treated with radiotherapy, temozolomide or both. V gene TRBV30 combines with J gene TRBJ1-3, with unresolved D. Here the CDR3 DNA reads TGTGCCTGGAATGACGGGTCTGGGAACACCATATATTTT. Translated, it gives CAWNDGSGNTIYF. The complete variable domain, with remaining parts taken from reference TRBV30 and TRBJ1-3, reads SQTIHQWPATLVQPVGSPLSLECTVEGTSNPNLYWYRQAAGRGLQLLFYSVGIGQISSEVPQNLSASRPQDRQFILSSKKLLLSDSGFYLCAWNDGSGNTIYFGEGSWLTVV.